This entry concerns a single TCR beta chain. The CDR3 runs to 15 residues. Germline lookup yields CDR1 LGHDT and CDR2 YNNKEL (reference sequence). The ends lost 3 bases at V and 6 bases at J; junction bases unmatched: 5. The data were produced by immunoSEQ multiplex PCR, yet TCRdb's version contains in-frame clones alone and is incomplete. The sample lists about 330,000 clones; 90% were seen once. The treatment was: some 20 received Ad26.COV2.S at low or high dose, single or two shots; roughly 5 received placebo; per-sample allocation not given. At day 63 after the first vaccine or placebo injection, samples were drawn. Boston supplied an adult donor aged 18-55 years. This sample stems from a study of Ad26.COV2.S vaccination and SARS-CoV-2 variants. Background on the study: The Ad26.COV2.S arm of the COV1001 trial was where the donor was placed.

V gene TRBV3-1 (or the pseudogene TRBV3-2) combines with J gene TRBJ1-1; 12 nucleotides align to TRBD1. The sample in question was peripheral blood, obtained in a trial of Ad26.COV2.S vaccine versus placebo. The TCR comes from a person between 18 and 59 years old who received the Ad26.COV2.S COVID-19 vaccine or a placebo. In DNA, the CDR3 is TGTGCCAGCAGCCACTCCGGGACAGGGGGCCCTGAAGCTTTCTTT. It yields the protein CASSHSGTGGPEAFF.